One sample yielded the 25 T cell receptor beta chains listed below, sequenced in a study of T-cell reconstitution after alpha-beta-depleted transplantation in children. This sample's TCRbeta library carried unique molecular identifier barcodes. TCRdb redid the calling of the PCR reads with MiXCR, one entry per CDR3 protein. The table includes some 640,000 distinct CDR3 sequences, around a sixth detected once. The material sequenced was PBMCs from the stem cell graft donor, taken from the stem cell graft. All receptors derive from a human donor who donated a stem cell graft to a child with acute myeloid leukemia.

This chain links TRBV5-1 with TRBJ2-1; 10 positions match TRBD2. V shed 4 bases and J 9 bases; nucleotides not matched to a gene: 10. Germline lookup yields CDR1 SGHRS and CDR2 YFSETQ. The CDR3 consists of 15 residues. The CDR3 sequence: CASSAGLAVATEQFF. CDR3 coding DNA: TGCGCCAGCAGCGCCGGACTAGCGGTGGCTACTGAGCAGTTCTTC. Based on the CDR3 plus reference TRBV5-1 and TRBJ2-1, the full variable domain is KAGVTQTPRYLIKTRGQQVTLSCSPISGHRSVSWYQQTPGQGLQFLFEYFSETQRNKGNFPGRFSGRQFSNSRSEMNVSTLELGDSALYLCASSAGLAVATEQFFGPGTRLTVL.

This clonotype occurred many times. The CDR3 nucleotides are TGCAGCGTTGCAGGACAGGGGGTTTACGATGAGCAGTTCTTC. It translates to CSVAGQGVYDEQFF. The V gene is TRBV29-1, the J gene TRBJ2-1, with 10 bases fitting TRBD1. The germline CDR1 and CDR2 sequences are SQVTM and ANQGSEA. The CDR3 contains 14 residues. V shed 4 bases, J shed 8 bases, and the junction held 8 bases outside the gene matches.

This clonotype appeared a few times. The CDR3 region is CASSDRDRGAGELFF. In DNA, the CDR3 is TGCGCCAGCAGCGACCGGGACAGGGGAGCCGGGGAGCTGTTTTTT. The chain joins TRBV5-1 to TRBJ2-2; 10 positions agree with TRBD1. The CDR3 runs to 15 residues. The germline V gene has CDR1 SGHRS and CDR2 YFSETQ. Unmatched junction bases numbered 6, after V lost 4 bases and J lost 6 bases.

Only a few counts were recorded for this clonotype. This rearrangement joins TRBV5-1 to TRBJ1-2, with 7 bases aligning to TRBD1. V lost 4 bases to trimming and J lost 7 bases; unmatched junction nucleotides: 10. This CDR3 contains 14 residues. The V gene's germline CDR1 is SGHRS and CDR2 YFSETQ. CDR3 DNA sequence: TGCGCCAGCAGCCTGGACAGGTTAGTCCGTGGCTACACCTTC. It encodes CASSLDRLVRGYTF.

This clonotype was detected only once. The V call is TRBV7-2, the J call TRBJ1-2, with D possibly TRBD1 on 6 matching bases. The CDR3 consists of 15 residues. V shed 1 base and J shed 4 bases, with 13 bases lying between them. From germline, CDR1 is SGHTA and CDR2 FQGNSA. The CDR3 loop reads CASSLGSGAIYGYTF. The CDR3 nucleotides read TGTGCCAGCAGCTTAGGTTCAGGGGCCATCTATGGCTACACCTTC. The whole variable domain, remainder taken from reference TRBV7-2 and TRBJ1-2, is GAGVSQSPSNKVTEKGKDVELRCDPISGHTALYWYRQSLGQGLEFLIYFQGNSAPDKSGLPSDRFSAERTGGSVSTLTIQRTQQEDSAVYLCASSLGSGAIYGYTFGSGTRLTVV.

This CDR3 is CASSPPQGIGELFF. CDR3 DNA sequence: TGTGCCAGCAGCCCCCCGCAAGGGATCGGGGAGCTGTTTTTT. The chain uses TRBV7-9 and TRBJ2-2; D remains ambiguous. The CDR3 runs 14 residues. V shed 5 bases and J shed 7 bases, with 14 bases lying between them. Germline lookup yields CDR1 SEHNR and CDR2 FQNEAQ (reference sequence).

Many counts were recorded for this clonotype. The J gene is TRBJ2-7, the V gene TRBV29-1; D may be TRBD1 or TRBD2 (5 bases each). The V end lost 6 bases, the J end lost 2 bases, and 14 bases lay between the germline ends. Germline V gene sequence: CDR1 SQVTM, CDR2 ANQGSEA. The CDR3 runs 13 residues. This CDR3 reads CSVPGPLPYEQYF. In nucleotides, the CDR3 is TGCAGCGTCCCGGGACCCCTTCCCTACGAGCAGTACTTC.

This clonotype was seen a handful of times. The chain couples TRBV12-3 or TRBV12-4 to TRBJ1-4, with TRBD1 identical over 7 bases. CDR3 size: 15 residues. V lost 6 bases to trimming and J lost 8 bases; unmatched junction nucleotides: 12. Here the CDR3 reads CASSPERGLGEKLFF. The CDR3 bases are TGTGCCAGCAGCCCCGAGAGGGGGCTAGGGGAAAAACTGTTTTTT.

Notes on this clonotype: A much larger clone sits a single nucleotide away, making a read error possible. The chain uses TRBV20-1 and TRBJ1-4; TRBD1 agrees at 12 bases. The CDR3 loop spans 18 amino acids. Germline lookup yields CDR1 DFQATT and CDR2 SNEGSKA (reference sequence). This chain's CDR3 is CSARAGRDRGLTNEKVFF. The CDR3 nucleotides are TGCAGTGCTAGAGCCGGGAGGGACAGGGGGCTGACTAATGAAAAAGTGTTTTTT.

This clonotype appeared a few times. This chain joins TRBV7-2 and TRBJ1-2; perhaps TRBD1 as D (5 bases). Germline V CDR1 and CDR2: SGHTA, FQGNSA. CDR3 length equals 14 residues. Trimming stripped 5 bases from V and 6 bases from J, with 16 bases between. The CDR3 reads CASSPGTPRDGYTF. The CDR3 DNA follows: TGTGCCAGCAGCCCCGGGACTCCTAGGGATGGCTACACCTTC.

The chain employs TRBV12-3 or TRBV12-4 and TRBJ2-7; tentatively, D is TRBD2 (6 bases). V dropped 5 bases and J dropped 7 bases, with 12 bases sitting between them. The CDR3 spans 12 residues. The CDR3 reads CASSPGLLEQYF. Written as DNA, the CDR3 is TGTGCCAGCAGTCCGGGACTGCTAGAGCAGTACTTC.

This clonotype was observed a handful of times. CDR3 protein: CASSSRWARNTEAFF. The CDR3 nucleotides are TGTGCCAGCAGTTCCCGTTGGGCTAGGAACACTGAAGCTTTCTTT. The chain combines TRBV6-2 or TRBV6-3 with TRBJ1-1; D remains unclear. The CDR3 length is 15 residues. With 4 bases removed from V and 1 base from J, the gap between germline ends came to 13 bases. Germline assignment: CDR1 MNHEY and CDR2 SVGEGT.

This clonotype was recorded many times. The chain has TRBV7-2 and TRBJ2-7; 9 bases fit TRBD2. Trimming cost V 5 bases and J 2 bases; bases outside gene matches: 4. In germline, CDR1 is SGHTA, CDR2 FQGNSA. CDR3 length: 14 residues. CDR3 sequence reads: CASSISGGPYEQYF. The CDR3 coding sequence is TGTGCCAGCAGCATTAGCGGGGGACCCTACGAGCAGTACTTC. The full variable domain, with the rest looked up from reference TRBV7-2 and TRBJ2-7, is GAGVSQSPSNKVTEKGKDVELRCDPISGHTALYWYRQSLGQGLEFLIYFQGNSAPDKSGLPSDRFSAERTGGSVSTLTIQRTQQEDSAVYLCASSISGGPYEQYFGPGTRLTVT.

The chain couples TRBV21-1 to TRBJ1-4; the D segment call TRBD1 is taken from the table without a DNA check. TRBV21-1 is shown as a pseudogene. The CDR3 consists of 16 residues. The CDR3 is CASSKVPDRAGEKLFF. In DNA, the CDR3 is TGTGCCAGCAGCAAAGTCCCCGACAGGGCGGGGGAAAAACTGTTTTTT.

V gene TRBV24-1 combines with J gene TRBJ2-5; TRBD1 matches 7 bases. V gave up 4 bases and J gave up 5 bases; unmatched junction bases: 6. This CDR3 is built from 14 residues. From germline, CDR1 is KGHDR and CDR2 SFDVKD. CDR3 sequence reads: CATSDATGTETQYF. The CDR3 DNA sequence: TGTGCCACCAGTGACGCGACAGGGACCGAGACCCAGTACTTC.

The rearrangement uses TRBV20-1 and TRBJ2-7; D might be TRBD1 (5 bases). This CDR3 has 14 residues. Germline V gene lookup returns CDR1 DFQATT and CDR2 SNEGSKA (reference sequence). Deletions cut 2 bases from V and 7 bases from J, with 18 bases between. The CDR3, as DNA: TGCAGTGCTAGACCAACCGGCAGGGCTAGTGAGCAGTACTTC. This gives the protein CSARPTGRASEQYF.

This clonotype was detected ten times or more. One end of the junction varies from germline; a read error may be responsible. This rearrangement joins TRBV5-1 to TRBJ1-5; possibly TRBD1 for D (5 bases). The CDR3 is 13 residues long. The V gene's germline CDR1 is SGHRS and CDR2 YFSETQ. CDR3 coding DNA: TGTGCCAGCAGCCTCGGGCAGGGTCAGCCCCAGCATTTT. As protein: CASSLGQGQPQHF.

The V gene is TRBV5-1, the J gene TRBJ2-3, with unresolved D. V was trimmed by 0 bases and J by 2 bases, leaving 7 bases between them. The CDR3 consists of 14 residues. The germline gives CDR1 SGHRS, CDR2 YFSETQ. Here the CDR3 DNA reads TGCGCCAGCAGCTTGGGGTCAGACACAGATACGCAGTATTTT. This codes for CASSLGSDTDTQYF.

Ten or more counts support this clonotype. V is TRBV10-3 and J is TRBJ2-1; 11 nucleotides agree with TRBD2. Trimming at V came to 2 bases and at J to 5 bases, leaving 5 bases not matched to a gene. The germline CDR1 and CDR2 sequences are ENHRY and SYGVKD. The CDR3 is 16 amino acids. In DNA form, the CDR3 reads TGTGCCATCAGTGAGAAGGAGACTAGCGGGGACAATGAGCAGTTCTTC. It specifies CAISEKETSGDNEQFF.

The chain combines TRBV12-3 or TRBV12-4 with TRBJ2-1; 11 nucleotides line up with TRBD2. The CDR3 spans 16 residues. The ends lost 5 bases at V and 4 bases at J; junction bases unmatched: 7. CDR3 protein: CASSRPLAGGYNEQFF. DNA of the CDR3: TGTGCCAGCAGTCGACCGCTAGCGGGGGGTTACAATGAGCAGTTCTTC.

The sample holds a few counts of this clonotype. The CDR3 region is CASSVSGNRAYNEQFF. The CDR3 DNA follows: TGTGCCAGCAGCGTCAGTGGGAACAGGGCCTACAATGAGCAGTTCTTC. This rearrangement joins TRBV9 to TRBJ2-1; perhaps TRBD1 as D (6 bases). This CDR3 contains 16 residues. Germline V gene lookup returns CDR1 SGDLS and CDR2 YYNGEE. Trimming left V 2 bases short and J 2 bases short, with 14 bases between. Combining the CDR3 with reference TRBV9 and TRBJ2-1 gives the whole variable domain DSGVTQTPKHLITATGQRVTLRCSPRSGDLSVYWYQQSLDQGLQFLIQYYNGEERAKGNILERFSAQQFPDLHSELNLSSLELGDSALYFCASSVSGNRAYNEQFFGPGTRLTVL.

This clonotype showed up many times. Possible read error: a much larger clone is one base away. The V call is TRBV12-3 or TRBV12-4, the J call TRBJ2-2; the D is unclear. The length of the CDR3 is 11 residues. Between the trimmed V and J ends, which lost 5 bases and 5 bases, there was a span of 3 bases. CDR3 bases: TGTGCCAGCAGTATAACCGGGGAGCTGTTTTTT. Its translation is CASSITGELFF.

At least ten counts were recorded for this clonotype. This chain uses TRBV27 with TRBJ1-6; D perhaps matches TRBD1 (6 bases). The CDR3 runs 15 residues. V gave up 6 bases and J gave up 4 bases, with 13 bases separating them. Germline V gene data show CDR1 as MNHEY and CDR2 as SMNVEV (reference sequence). CDR3 coding DNA: TGTGCCAGCAGAGGAGGGGGTAATTATAATTCACCCCTCCACTTT. Its protein is CASRGGGNYNSPLHF.

There are a few counts of this clonotype. This chain links TRBV11-2 with TRBJ2-3; 15 bases fit TRBD2. Per the germline V gene, CDR1 is SGHAT and CDR2 is FQNNGV. The J segment lost 0 bases and the V segment lost 3 bases, leaving 4 bases of the junction unmatched. This CDR3 contains 18 residues. CDR3 sequence (DNA): TGTGCCAGCAGCTTTTCCGGGACTAGCGGGAGGAGCACAGATACGCAGTATTTT. Translation gives CASSFSGTSGRSTDTQYF.

This clonotype was found a few times. The V call is TRBV7-2, the J call TRBJ2-5, with TRBD2 matching over 8 bases. Germline V gene data show CDR1 as SGHTA and CDR2 as FQGNSA. V shed 5 bases, J shed 5 bases, and the junction held 10 bases outside the gene matches. This CDR3 comprises 15 residues. The CDR3 loop is CASSLGGGPWETQYF. CDR3 DNA sequence: TGTGCCAGCAGCCTCGGGGGGGGGCCTTGGGAGACCCAGTACTTC.